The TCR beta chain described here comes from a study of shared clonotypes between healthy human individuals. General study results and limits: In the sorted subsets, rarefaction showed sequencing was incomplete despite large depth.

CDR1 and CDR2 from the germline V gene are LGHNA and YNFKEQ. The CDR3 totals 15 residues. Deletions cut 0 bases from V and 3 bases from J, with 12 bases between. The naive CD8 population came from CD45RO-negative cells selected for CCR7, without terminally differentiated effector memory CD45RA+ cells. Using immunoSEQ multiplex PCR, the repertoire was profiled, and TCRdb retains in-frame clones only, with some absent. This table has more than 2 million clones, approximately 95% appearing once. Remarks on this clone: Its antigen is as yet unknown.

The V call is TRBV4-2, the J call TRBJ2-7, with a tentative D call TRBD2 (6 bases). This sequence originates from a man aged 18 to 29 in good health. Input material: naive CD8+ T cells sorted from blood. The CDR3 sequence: CASSQEVEGHYEQYF. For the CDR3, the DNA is TGTGCCAGCAGCCAAGAGGTGGAGGGGCACTACGAGCAGTACTTC.